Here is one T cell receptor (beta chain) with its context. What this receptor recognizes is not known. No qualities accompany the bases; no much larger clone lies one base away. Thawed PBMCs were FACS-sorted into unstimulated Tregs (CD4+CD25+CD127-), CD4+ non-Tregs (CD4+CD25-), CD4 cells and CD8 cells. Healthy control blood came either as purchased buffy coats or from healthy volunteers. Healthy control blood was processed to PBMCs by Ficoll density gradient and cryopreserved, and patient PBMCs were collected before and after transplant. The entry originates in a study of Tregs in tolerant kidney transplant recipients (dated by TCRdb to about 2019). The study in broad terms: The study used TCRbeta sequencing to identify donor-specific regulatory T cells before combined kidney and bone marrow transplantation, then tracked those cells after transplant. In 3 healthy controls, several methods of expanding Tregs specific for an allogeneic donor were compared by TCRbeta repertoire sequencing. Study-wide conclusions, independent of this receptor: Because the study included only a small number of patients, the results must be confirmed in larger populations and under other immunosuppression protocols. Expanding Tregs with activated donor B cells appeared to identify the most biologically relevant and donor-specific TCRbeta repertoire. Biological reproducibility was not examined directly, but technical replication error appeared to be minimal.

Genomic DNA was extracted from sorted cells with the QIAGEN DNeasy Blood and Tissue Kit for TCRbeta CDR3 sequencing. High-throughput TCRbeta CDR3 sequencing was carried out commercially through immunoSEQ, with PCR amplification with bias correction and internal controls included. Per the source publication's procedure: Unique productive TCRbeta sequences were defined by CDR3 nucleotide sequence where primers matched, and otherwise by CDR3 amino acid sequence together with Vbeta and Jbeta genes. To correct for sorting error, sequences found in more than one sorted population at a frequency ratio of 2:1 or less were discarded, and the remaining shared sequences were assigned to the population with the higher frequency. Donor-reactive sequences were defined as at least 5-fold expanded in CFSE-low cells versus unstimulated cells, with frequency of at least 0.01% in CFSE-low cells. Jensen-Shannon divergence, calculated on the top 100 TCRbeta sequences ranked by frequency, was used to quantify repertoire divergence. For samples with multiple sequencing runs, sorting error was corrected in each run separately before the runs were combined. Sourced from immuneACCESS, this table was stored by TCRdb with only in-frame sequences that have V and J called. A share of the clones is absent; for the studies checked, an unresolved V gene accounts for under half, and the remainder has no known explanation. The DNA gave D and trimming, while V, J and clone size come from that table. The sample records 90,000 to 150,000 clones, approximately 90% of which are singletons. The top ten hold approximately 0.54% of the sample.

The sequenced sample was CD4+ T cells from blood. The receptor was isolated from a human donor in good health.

The CDR3 corresponds to CASSSDRTGLAFF. The bases read TGTGCCAGCAGCTCGGACAGGACAGGCCTAGCTTTCTTT. This chain joins TRBV7-3 to TRBJ1-1, and 7 junctional nucleotides match TRBD1. Germline trimming amounts to 4 bases on V and 10 bases on J, with 9 as the count of junction bases outside the gene matches. Based on the germline V gene, the CDR1 and CDR2 sequences are SGHTA and FQGTGA. The CDR3 sequence holds 13 residues, the cysteine and phenylalanine included. This entry keeps only the CDR3 DNA: 39 bases, framed from base 1.